This TCR delta chain was captured in a study of gammadelta T cells in human blood (dated by TCRdb to the early 2020s). Here is what the overall study found, with its caveats: According to the study, polyclonal expansion of innate gamma-delta T cells right after birth appeared to be driven by microbial exposure.

The library was obtained by RT-PCR. Instrument used: Illumina MiSeq. TCRdb reprocessed the public reads with the caller CATT; rows with the same DNA were merged afterwards. The sample data list some 1,000 delta-chain clones, and about 27% of these were observed just once. Around 35% of the sample is held by the ten biggest clonotypes. The CDR3 runs 22 amino acids, cysteine and phenylalanine included. CDR3 DNA is the only sequence kept; it has 66 bases, read in frame from the first base. The germline V gene specifies GEAIGNYY as CDR1 and EKD as CDR2. Clipping removes 0 bases from V and 5 bases from J, with 29 as the unmatched junction base count. Turning to this clone: Its antigen is still unknown. A much larger clone is a single base away; this may be a read error. Other DNA sequences within the sample encode an identical CDR3.

Sequencing was done on a sample of Vgamma9Vdelta2 gamma-delta T cells from adult blood. The chain joins TRDV2 to TRDJ1; 7 middle bases align to TRDD3. This TCR derives from a human donor. The DNA sequence reads TGTGCCTGTGACACCGTCGATCGTAGGGATATGCTGGGGGCCGACTTCACTGATAAACTCATCTTT. Translated, this is CACDTVDRRDMLGADFTDKLIF.